This T cell receptor (beta chain) was identified during a study of cytomegalovirus exposure and HLA in healthy donors. Study summary: A prior study identified just under 120 million unique TCR beta sequences from roughly 170 million T cells.

Remarks on this clone: What it recognizes is unknown.

The germline V gene encodes CDR1 SGHNT and CDR2 YYREEE (reference sequence). V shed 4 bases, J shed 2 bases, and the junction held 12 bases outside the gene matches. The CDR3 covers 17 residues. The study, taken as a whole, reports: A missense DCLRE1C variant was associated with V- and J-gene trimming of TCR beta chains in a later analysis, and an independent cohort replicated the association. Among CMV-associated TCR beta chains, most appeared HLA-restricted in a later analysis.

In nominal health when sampled, donors likely had unrecorded immune exposures nonetheless. This PCR relied on a set of 60 Vbeta primers and 13 Jbeta primers. The table came from immunoSEQ multiplex PCR; TCRdb's copy has only in-frame clones and leaves some out. This table has approximately 150,000 clones, more than 60% appearing once. The sequence was collected from a man aged 18 to 35 in good health and CMV-seropositive. The sequenced sample was PBMCs. The V gene is TRBV5-4, the J gene TRBJ2-3; 8 nucleotides agree with TRBD1. The DNA of the CDR3 is TGTGCCAGCAGCACGAGGACAGGGATCGGGGCCACAGATACGCAGTATTTT. Translated: CASSTRTGIGATDTQYF.